This T cell receptor (beta chain) originates from a study of T-cell reconstitution after alpha-beta-depleted transplantation in children. Using unique molecular identifiers, the investigators prepared the TCRbeta library. TCRdb reanalysed the PCR reads using MiXCR and keeps one entry per CDR3 protein. The sample holds just under 550,000 distinct CDR3 sequences, around 19% seen once. The CDR3 length is 13 residues. Trimming cost V 2 bases and J 5 bases, with 7 bases left between them. CDR1 is MNHNS, CDR2 SASEGT, per germline. The TCR comes from a human donor who donated a stem cell graft to a child with acute lymphoblastic leukemia. J is TRBJ1-5 and V is TRBV6-1, with D tentatively TRBD1 (5 bases). Here the sequenced sample was PBMCs from the stem cell graft donor, taken from the stem cell graft. CDR3 bases: TGTGCCAGCAGTGAAAACAGGCATCAGCCCCAGCATTTT. Its protein is CASSENRHQPQHF.